The sequence of this T cell receptor beta chain was determined in a study of TIL therapy for anti-PD-1-resistant metastatic lung cancer. Overall study: Most patients had lung adenocarcinoma; a few tumors were EGFR-mutant, two ALK-rearranged; half smoked currently or formerly.

In this sample, this clone turned up once. This was the immunoSEQ v3 assay. Only in-frame clones appear in the TCRdb table, and some are missing; sequencing was by immunoSEQ multiplex PCR. In the table there are about 50,000 clones, around 64% of which are singletons. Specified time point: pre-treatment sample, taken before nivolumab and TIL therapy. Pleural nodules or supraclavicular lymph nodes made up most of the excised metastases sampled. V was clipped by 3 bases and J by 2 bases, with 9 bases between them. The germline gives CDR1 SEHNR, CDR2 FQNEAQ (reference sequence). The CDR3 spans 14 residues.

The clonotype originates from a person between 25 and 79 years old with non-small cell lung cancer. The sequencing used tumor tissue, collected at baseline. V gene TRBV7-9 combines with J gene TRBJ2-3; TRBD1 might be the D (6 bases). CDR3 bases: TGTGCCAGCAGCTTTGGACAGACCACAGATACGCAGTATTTT. Residues: CASSFGQTTDTQYF.